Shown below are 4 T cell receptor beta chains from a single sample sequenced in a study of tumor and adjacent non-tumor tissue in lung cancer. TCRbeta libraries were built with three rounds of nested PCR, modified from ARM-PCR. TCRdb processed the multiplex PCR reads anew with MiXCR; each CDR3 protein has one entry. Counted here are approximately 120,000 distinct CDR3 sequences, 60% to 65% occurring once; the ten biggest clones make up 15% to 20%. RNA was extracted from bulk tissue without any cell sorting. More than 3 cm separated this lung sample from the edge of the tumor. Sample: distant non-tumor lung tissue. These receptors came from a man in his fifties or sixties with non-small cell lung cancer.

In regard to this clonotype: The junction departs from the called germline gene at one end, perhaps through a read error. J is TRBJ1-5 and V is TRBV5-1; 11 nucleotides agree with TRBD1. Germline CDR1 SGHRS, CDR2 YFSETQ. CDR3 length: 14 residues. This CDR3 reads CAGSDGTGGQPQHF. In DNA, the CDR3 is TGCGCCGGCAGCGACGGGACAGGGGGGCAGCCCCAGCATTTT.

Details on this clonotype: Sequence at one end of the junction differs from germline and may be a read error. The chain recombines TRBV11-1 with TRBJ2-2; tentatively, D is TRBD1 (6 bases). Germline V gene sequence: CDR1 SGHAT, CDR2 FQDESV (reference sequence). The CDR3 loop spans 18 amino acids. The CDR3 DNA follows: TGTGTCAGCAGCTTAGACGTTTATTACGGGACACCAAGCTGGGAGCTGTTTTTT. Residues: CVSSLDVYYGTPSWELFF.

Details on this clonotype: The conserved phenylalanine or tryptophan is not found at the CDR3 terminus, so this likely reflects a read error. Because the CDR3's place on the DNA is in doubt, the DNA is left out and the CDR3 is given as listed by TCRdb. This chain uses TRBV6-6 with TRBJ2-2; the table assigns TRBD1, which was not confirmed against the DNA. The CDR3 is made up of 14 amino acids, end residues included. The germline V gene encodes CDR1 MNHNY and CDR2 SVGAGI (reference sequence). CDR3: CASREQGFAGELLY.

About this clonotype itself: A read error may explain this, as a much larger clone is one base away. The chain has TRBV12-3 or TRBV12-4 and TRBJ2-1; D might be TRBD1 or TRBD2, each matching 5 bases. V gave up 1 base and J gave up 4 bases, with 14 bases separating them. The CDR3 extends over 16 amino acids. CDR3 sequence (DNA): TGTGCCAGCAGTTTAGGGGGGATAGTAAGTTACAATGAGCAGTTCTTC. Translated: CASSLGGIVSYNEQFF.